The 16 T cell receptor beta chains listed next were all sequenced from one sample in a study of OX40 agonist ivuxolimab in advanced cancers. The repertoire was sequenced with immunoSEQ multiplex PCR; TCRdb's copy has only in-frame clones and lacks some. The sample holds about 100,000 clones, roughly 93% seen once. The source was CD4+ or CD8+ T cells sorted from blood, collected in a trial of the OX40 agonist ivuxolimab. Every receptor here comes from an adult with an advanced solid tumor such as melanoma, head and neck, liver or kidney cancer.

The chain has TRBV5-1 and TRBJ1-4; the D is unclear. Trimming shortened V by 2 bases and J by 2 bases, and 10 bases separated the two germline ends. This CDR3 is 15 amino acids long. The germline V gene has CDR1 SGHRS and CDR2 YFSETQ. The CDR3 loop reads CASSFPRATNEKLFF. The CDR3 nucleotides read TGCGCCAGCAGCTTCCCCCGGGCTACTAATGAAAAACTGTTTTTT.

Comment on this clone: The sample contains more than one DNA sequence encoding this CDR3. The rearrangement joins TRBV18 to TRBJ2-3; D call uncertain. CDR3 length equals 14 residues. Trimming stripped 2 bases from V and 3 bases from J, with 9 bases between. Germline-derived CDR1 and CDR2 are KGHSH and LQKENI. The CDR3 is CASSPLDSTDTQYF. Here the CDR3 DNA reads TGTGCCAGCTCACCATTAGACTCGACAGATACGCAGTATTTT.

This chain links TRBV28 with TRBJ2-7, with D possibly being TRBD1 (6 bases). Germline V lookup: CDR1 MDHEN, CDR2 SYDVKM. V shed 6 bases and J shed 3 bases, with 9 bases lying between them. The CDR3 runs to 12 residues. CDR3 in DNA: TGTGCCAGCAGGGGGGACATCTACGAGCAGTACTTC. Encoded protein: CASRGDIYEQYF.

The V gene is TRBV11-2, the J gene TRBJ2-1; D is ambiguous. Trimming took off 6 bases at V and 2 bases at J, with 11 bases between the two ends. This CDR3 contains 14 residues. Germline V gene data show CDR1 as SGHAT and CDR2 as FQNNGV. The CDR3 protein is CASRHTVAYNEQFF. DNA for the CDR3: TGTGCCAGCAGGCACACCGTTGCCTACAATGAGCAGTTCTTC.

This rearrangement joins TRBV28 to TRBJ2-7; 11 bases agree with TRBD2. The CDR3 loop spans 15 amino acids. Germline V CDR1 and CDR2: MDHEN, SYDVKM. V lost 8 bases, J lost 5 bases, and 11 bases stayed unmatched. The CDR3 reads CASGTGASGRNEQYF. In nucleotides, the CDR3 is TGTGCCAGCGGAACGGGGGCTAGCGGGAGGAACGAGCAGTACTTC.

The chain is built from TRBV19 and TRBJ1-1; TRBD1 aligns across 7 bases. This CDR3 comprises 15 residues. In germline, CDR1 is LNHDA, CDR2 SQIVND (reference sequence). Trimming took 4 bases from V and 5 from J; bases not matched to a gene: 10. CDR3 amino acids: CASSTPRQGGTEAFF. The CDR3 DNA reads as TGTGCCAGTAGTACGCCCCGTCAGGGGGGGACTGAAGCTTTCTTT.

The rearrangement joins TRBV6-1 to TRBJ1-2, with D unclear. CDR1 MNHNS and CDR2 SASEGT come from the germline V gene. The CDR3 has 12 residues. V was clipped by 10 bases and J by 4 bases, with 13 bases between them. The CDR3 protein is CAITGGRYGYTF. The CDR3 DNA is TGTGCCATAACTGGCGGACGCTATGGCTACACCTTC.

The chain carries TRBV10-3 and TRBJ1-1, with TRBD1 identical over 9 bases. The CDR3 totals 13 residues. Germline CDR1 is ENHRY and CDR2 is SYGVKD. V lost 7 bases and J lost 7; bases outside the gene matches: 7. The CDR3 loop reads CAIIARQGGEAFF. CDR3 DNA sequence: TGTGCCATCATTGCTAGACAGGGGGGTGAAGCTTTCTTT.

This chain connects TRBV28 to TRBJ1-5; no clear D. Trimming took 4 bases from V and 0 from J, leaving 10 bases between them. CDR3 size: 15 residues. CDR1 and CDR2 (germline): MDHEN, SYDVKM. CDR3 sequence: CASSSGWVSNQPQHF. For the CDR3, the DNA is TGTGCCAGCAGTTCCGGATGGGTTAGCAATCAGCCCCAGCATTTT. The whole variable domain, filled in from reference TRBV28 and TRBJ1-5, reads DVKVTQSSRYLVKRTGEKVFLECVQDMDHENMFWYRQDPGLGLRLIYFSYDVKMKEKGDIPEGYSVSREKKERFSLILESASTNQTSMYLCASSSGWVSNQPQHFGDGTRLSIL.

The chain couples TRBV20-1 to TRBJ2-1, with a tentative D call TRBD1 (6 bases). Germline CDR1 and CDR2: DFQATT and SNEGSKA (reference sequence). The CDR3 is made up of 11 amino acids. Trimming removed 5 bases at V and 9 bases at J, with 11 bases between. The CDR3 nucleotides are TGCAGTGCTGGGACAACGAGTGAGCAGTTCTTC. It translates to CSAGTTSEQFF.

The CDR3 spells CAWRPWSTTSGEQYF. The CDR3 nucleotides read TGTGCCTGGAGACCTTGGAGTACCACCTCTGGGGAGCAGTACTTC. This chain joins TRBV30 and TRBJ2-7, with unresolved D. V was cut by 3 bases and J by 7 bases, with 22 bases left in between. Germline lookup yields CDR1 GTSNPN and CDR2 SVGIG (reference sequence). CDR3 length equals 15 residues.

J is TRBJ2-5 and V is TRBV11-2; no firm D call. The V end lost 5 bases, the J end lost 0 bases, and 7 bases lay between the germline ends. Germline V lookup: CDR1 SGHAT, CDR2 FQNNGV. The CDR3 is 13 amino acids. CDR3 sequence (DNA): TGTGCCAGCAGCCGGCTGTACCAAGAGACCCAGTACTTC. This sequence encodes CASSRLYQETQYF.

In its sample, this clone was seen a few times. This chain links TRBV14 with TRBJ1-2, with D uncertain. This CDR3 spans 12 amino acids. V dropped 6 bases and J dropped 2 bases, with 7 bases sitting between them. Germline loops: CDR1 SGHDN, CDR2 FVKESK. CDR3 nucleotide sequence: TGTGCCAGCAGTCGGAGCAACTATGGCTACACCTTC. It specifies CASSRSNYGYTF.

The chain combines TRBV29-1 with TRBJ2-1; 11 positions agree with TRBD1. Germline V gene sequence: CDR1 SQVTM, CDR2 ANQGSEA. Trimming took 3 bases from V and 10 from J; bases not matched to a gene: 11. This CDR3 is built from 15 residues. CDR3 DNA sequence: TGCAGCGTTGAGAGTCGGACAGGGGGCGCGGGGGAGCAGTTCTTC. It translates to CSVESRTGGAGEQFF.

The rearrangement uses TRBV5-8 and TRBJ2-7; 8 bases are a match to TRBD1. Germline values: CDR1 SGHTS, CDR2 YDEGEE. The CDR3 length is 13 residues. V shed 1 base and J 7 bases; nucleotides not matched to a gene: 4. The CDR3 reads CASSLSRGLEQYF. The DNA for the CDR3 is TGTGCCAGCAGCTTGAGCAGGGGGCTTGAGCAGTACTTC.

The CDR3 DNA reads as TGTGCCACCAGCAGACGTACAGGGGTGGCTAATGAAAAACTGTTTTTT. It specifies CATSRRTGVANEKLFF. This rearrangement joins TRBV15 to TRBJ1-4, with 7 bases matching TRBD1. With V trimmed by 2 bases and J by 3 bases, 6 bases remained unmatched. The CDR3 has 16 amino acids. Germline V gives CDR1 LNHNV, CDR2 YYDKDF (reference sequence).